This T cell receptor (beta chain) was recorded in a study of neurological immune-mediated disorders. TCRdb ran MiXCR on the 5' RACE reads and lists one entry per CDR3 protein. The table includes nearly 45,000 distinct CDR3 sequences, roughly 21% detected once. Trimming cost V 4 bases and J 0 bases, with 11 bases left between them. This CDR3 is 14 amino acids long. Germline V gives CDR1 SGHRS, CDR2 YFSETQ. This clonotype was counted ten times or more. Time point here: technical triplicate 3. The source is a man aged 55-75 years with HTLV-1-associated myelopathy (HAM/TSP). The specimen sequenced was PBMCs. The chain uses TRBV5-1 and TRBJ2-7, with D perhaps matching TRBD1 (6 bases). The CDR3 reads CASSRTAPSYEQYF. The CDR3 bases are TGCGCCAGCAGCCGGACAGCCCCCTCCTACGAGCAGTACTTC.